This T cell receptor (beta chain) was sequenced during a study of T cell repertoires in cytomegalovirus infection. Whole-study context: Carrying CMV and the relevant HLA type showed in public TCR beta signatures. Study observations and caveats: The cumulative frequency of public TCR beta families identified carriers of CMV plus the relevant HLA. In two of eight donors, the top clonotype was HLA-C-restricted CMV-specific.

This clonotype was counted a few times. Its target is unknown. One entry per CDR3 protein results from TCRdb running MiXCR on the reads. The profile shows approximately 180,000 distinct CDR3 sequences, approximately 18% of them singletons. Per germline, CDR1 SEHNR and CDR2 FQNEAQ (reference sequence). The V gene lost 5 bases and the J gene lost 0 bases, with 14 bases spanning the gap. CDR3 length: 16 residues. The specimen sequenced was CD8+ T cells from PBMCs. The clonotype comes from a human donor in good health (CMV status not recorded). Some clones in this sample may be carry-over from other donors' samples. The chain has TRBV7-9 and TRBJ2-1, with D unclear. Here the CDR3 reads CASSPHTPSSYNEQFF. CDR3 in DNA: TGTGCCAGCAGCCCGCACACCCCGAGCTCCTACAATGAGCAGTTCTTC.